Listed below are T cell receptor beta chains from one sample, sequenced in a study of T cells in Graves' hyperthyroidism and ophthalmopathy. TCRdb processed the multiplex PCR reads anew with MiXCR; each CDR3 protein has one entry. The top ten hold roughly 53% of the sample, which has hundreds of thousands of distinct CDR3 sequences, more than 15% seen once. Sequencing used blood. These receptor sequences come from a woman aged 55-70 years with Graves' ophthalmopathy. CDR3s include the opening cysteine and the closing phenylalanine or tryptophan. The order of the fields is V gene, clone size, J gene, D gene, CDR3 protein, CDR3 DNA. D genes are given only for firm matches. Clone size, where shown, is once, few, many, or a class for clones that have expanded.

v_call: TRBV20-1
clone_size: many
j_call: TRBJ1-4
d_call: TRBD1
cdr3_aa: CSAHRGHNEKLFF
cdr3_nt: TGCAGTGCACACAGGGGTCACAATGAAAAACTGTTTTTT

v_call: TRBV30
clone_size: NA
j_call: TRBJ2-7
d_call: NA
cdr3_aa: CAWSRQGTHEQYF
cdr3_nt: TGTGCCTGGAGTCGTCAGGGGACCCACGAGCAGTACTTC

v_call: TRBV6-2/TRBV6-3
clone_size: NA
j_call: TRBJ2-1
d_call: NA
cdr3_aa: CASHPFFRYNEQFF
cdr3_nt: TGTGCCAGCCACCCTTTTTTTCGTTACAATGAGCAGTTCTTC

v_call: TRBV5-4
clone_size: NA
j_call: TRBJ2-4
d_call: NA
cdr3_aa: CASSLDNPVGAKNIQYF
cdr3_nt: TGTGCCAGCAGCTTGGACAACCCTGTCGGGGCCAAAAACATTCAGTACTTC

v_call: TRBV12-3/TRBV12-4
clone_size: many
j_call: TRBJ2-7
d_call: TRBD2
cdr3_aa: CASSTPGTSGGAGLYEQYF
cdr3_nt: TGTGCCAGCAGCACCCCGGGGACTAGCGGGGGGGCAGGTCTCTACGAGCAGTACTTC

v_call: TRBV7-9
clone_size: many
j_call: TRBJ2-1
d_call: NA
cdr3_aa: CASSQGGDNEQFF
cdr3_nt: TGTGCCAGCAGCCAAGGGGGAGACAATGAGCAGTTCTTC

v_call: TRBV12-3/TRBV12-4
clone_size: many
j_call: TRBJ2-5
d_call: NA
cdr3_aa: CASSLAMGAGETQYF
cdr3_nt: TGTGCCAGCAGTTTGGCGATGGGGGCGGGGGAGACCCAGTACTTC

v_call: TRBV11-2
clone_size: NA
j_call: TRBJ2-3
d_call: TRBD2
cdr3_aa: CASSLRLARDTDTQYF
cdr3_nt: TGTGCCAGCAGCTTAAGACTAGCGCGTGACACAGATACGCAGTATTTT

v_call: TRBV7-9
clone_size: NA
j_call: TRBJ2-2
d_call: NA
cdr3_aa: CASSRYPGGTGELFF
cdr3_nt: TGTGCCAGCAGCCGCTACCCTGGGGGCACCGGGGAGCTGTTTTTT

v_call: TRBV6-2/TRBV6-3
clone_size: many
j_call: TRBJ1-1
d_call: TRBD1
cdr3_aa: CASSSPGQEKAEAFF
cdr3_nt: TGTGCCAGCAGTTCCCCGGGACAGGAGAAGGCTGAAGCTTTCTTT

v_call: TRBV20-1
clone_size: many
j_call: TRBJ1-1
d_call: NA
cdr3_aa: CSAETNTEAFF
cdr3_nt: TGCAGTGCGGAGACCAACACTGAAGCTTTCTTT

v_call: TRBV2
clone_size: many
j_call: TRBJ2-5
d_call: NA
cdr3_aa: CASSEGEGRGYQETQYF
cdr3_nt: TGTGCCAGCAGTGAAGGAGAGGGCAGGGGTTACCAAGAGACCCAGTACTTC

v_call: TRBV28
clone_size: NA
j_call: TRBJ1-2
d_call: TRBD1
cdr3_aa: CASIGGQGGGYTF
cdr3_nt: TGTGCCAGCATCGGAGGACAGGGTGGTGGCTACACCTTC

v_call: TRBV27
clone_size: many
j_call: TRBJ1-4
d_call: NA
cdr3_aa: CASSFSGAANEKLFF
cdr3_nt: TGTGCCAGCAGTTTTTCGGGGGCGGCTAATGAAAAACTGTTTTTT

v_call: TRBV4-1
clone_size: NA
j_call: TRBJ1-2
d_call: NA
cdr3_aa: CASSQSTGSNYGYTF
cdr3_nt: TGCGCCAGCAGCCAGAGCACAGGGTCTAACTATGGCTACACCTTC

v_call: TRBV4-2
clone_size: NA
j_call: TRBJ1-5
d_call: NA
cdr3_aa: CASSQEFGQPQHF
cdr3_nt: TGTGCCAGCAGCCAAGAGTTTGGTCAGCCCCAGCATTTT

v_call: TRBV24-1
clone_size: few
j_call: TRBJ2-1
d_call: NA
cdr3_aa: CATSDSRSGGPKHNEQFF
cdr3_nt: TGTGCCACCAGTGATAGCAGGAGTGGAGGTCCAAAACACAATGAGCAGTTCTTC

v_call: TRBV7-2
clone_size: many
j_call: TRBJ2-7
d_call: TRBD2
cdr3_aa: CASSFDPGRDEQYF
cdr3_nt: TGTGCCAGCAGCTTCGATCCAGGGAGGGACGAGCAGTACTTC

v_call: TRBV20-1
clone_size: NA
j_call: TRBJ2-7
d_call: TRBD2
cdr3_aa: CSARDQSGSSYEQYF
cdr3_nt: TGCAGTGCTAGAGATCAAAGCGGGAGCTCCTACGAGCAGTACTTC

v_call: TRBV4-3
clone_size: NA
j_call: TRBJ2-7
d_call: TRBD2
cdr3_aa: CASSQGGGSYEQYF
cdr3_nt: TGCGCCAGCAGCCAAGGGGGAGGGTCCTACGAGCAGTACTTC

v_call: TRBV28
clone_size: many
j_call: TRBJ2-2
d_call: NA
cdr3_aa: CASSLSGAVGTGELFF
cdr3_nt: TGTGCCAGCAGTTTATCGGGGGCCGTTGGAACCGGGGAGCTGTTTTTT

v_call: TRBV2
clone_size: few
j_call: TRBJ2-5
d_call: NA
cdr3_aa: CASSEVPGGGDF
cdr3_nt: TGTGCCAGCAGTGAAGTTCCTGGCGGCGGGGACTTC

v_call: TRBV5-4
clone_size: NA
j_call: TRBJ1-1
d_call: NA
cdr3_aa: CASSLDTHTLNTEAFF
cdr3_nt: TGTGCCAGCAGCTTGGATACACACACCCTGAACACTGAAGCTTTCTTT

v_call: TRBV7-9
clone_size: NA
j_call: TRBJ1-5
d_call: NA
cdr3_aa: CASSLGGYRDQPQHF
cdr3_nt: TGTGCCAGCAGCTTAGGAGGGTACCGGGATCAGCCCCAGCATTTT

v_call: TRBV18
clone_size: many
j_call: TRBJ2-3
d_call: NA
cdr3_aa: CASSPLEGTDTQYF
cdr3_nt: TGTGCCAGCTCACCATTAGAGGGCACAGATACGCAGTATTTT

v_call: TRBV20-1
clone_size: many
j_call: TRBJ1-1
d_call: NA
cdr3_aa: CSARVGARPRAFF
cdr3_nt: TGCAGTGCTAGAGTCGGAGCCAGGCCGCGGGCTTTCTTT

v_call: TRBV7-2
clone_size: many
j_call: TRBJ2-3
d_call: NA
cdr3_aa: CASSPRPQGTQYF
cdr3_nt: TGTGCCAGCAGCCCGCGCCCCCAGGGTACGCAGTATTTT

v_call: TRBV27
clone_size: many
j_call: TRBJ2-1
d_call: TRBD1
cdr3_aa: CASTSGQGSYNEQFF
cdr3_nt: TGTGCCAGCACTTCTGGACAGGGCTCCTACAATGAGCAGTTCTTC

v_call: TRBV20-1
clone_size: few
j_call: TRBJ2-1
d_call: TRBD2
cdr3_aa: CSAISGSSYNEQFF
cdr3_nt: TGCAGTGCTATTAGCGGGAGCTCCTACAATGAGCAGTTCTTC

v_call: TRBV20-1
clone_size: many
j_call: TRBJ2-1
d_call: TRBD2
cdr3_aa: CSATARRGATYNEQFF
cdr3_nt: TGCAGTGCTACTGCGCGGCGGGGGGCCACCTACAATGAGCAGTTCTTC

v_call: TRBV20-1
clone_size: few
j_call: TRBJ2-3
d_call: NA
cdr3_aa: CSAEALGPGADTQYF
cdr3_nt: TGCAGTGCCGAAGCGCTGGGACCCGGGGCAGATACGCAGTATTTT